The 7 T cell receptor beta chains presented below share a single source sample, sequenced in a study of breast tumors, draining lymph nodes, adjacent tissues (dated by TCRdb to the mid-2010s). The axillary draining lymph nodes of breast cancer patients were the source of the lymph node samples. Libraries were constructed by multiplex PCR. For sequencing, an Illumina HiSeq 2000 was employed. In TCRdb, the public reads were trimmed at Q25 with fastp and aligned with MiXCR, with productive beta chains retained. One record per CDR3 amino acid sequence lists the most common genes and DNA. Present in this sample are some 120,000 distinct CDR3 sequences, 20% of which were seen just once. The ten most abundant clones make up around 3.5% of the sample. The specimen was axillary lymph node tissue. The receptors here all came from a female donor with breast cancer. Some clones in this sample may be carry-over from other donors' samples.

As regards this clonotype: This could be a read error, since a much larger clone is one nucleotide away. J is TRBJ2-5 and V is TRBV12-3 or TRBV12-4; D possibly corresponds to TRBD2 (6 bases). The CDR3 sequence is 13 residues long. CDR3 region: CASKLGTQEAQYF. The CDR3 nucleotides are TGTGCCAGCAAATTGGGGACTCAAGAGGCCCAGTACTTC.

This clonotype was detected only once. This chain uses TRBV5-8 with TRBJ1-1; TRBD1 matches 12 bases. V was clipped by 4 bases and J by 3 bases; unmatched bases: 10. The germline V gene has CDR1 SGHTS and CDR2 YDEGEE. CDR3 size: 17 residues. This chain's CDR3 is CASSVTGTGGPYTEAFF. DNA for the CDR3: TGTGCCAGCAGCGTAACCGGGACAGGGGGCCCGTACACTGAAGCTTTCTTT.

This clonotype showed up many times. J is TRBJ1-6 and V is TRBV5-1; D is ambiguous. Germline V CDR1 and CDR2: SGHRS, YFSETQ. The CDR3 extends over 16 amino acids. Trimming took 0 bases from V and 2 from J, leaving 9 bases between them. CDR3 in DNA: TGCGCCAGCAGCTTGGCCGGAAACCCCTATAATTCACCCCTCCACTTT. Translated: CASSLAGNPYNSPLHF. Supplemented by reference TRBV5-1 and TRBJ1-6, the full variable domain reads KAGVTQTPRYLIKTRGQQVTLSCSPISGHRSVSWYQQTPGQGLQFLFEYFSETQRNKGNFPGRFSGRQFSNSRSEMNVSTLELGDSALYLCASSLAGNPYNSPLHFGNGTRLTVT.

The V and J genes are TRBV18 and TRBJ1-5; D not resolved. Germline CDR1 is KGHSH and CDR2 is LQKENI. There are 14 residues in the CDR3. The V end lost 2 bases, the J end lost 3 bases, and 8 bases lay between the germline ends. The CDR3 is CASSPMADNQPQHF. CDR3 nucleotide sequence: TGTGCCAGCTCACCAATGGCAGACAATCAGCCCCAGCATTTT.

The chain carries TRBV7-9 and TRBJ1-1, with unresolved D. Trimming pared 7 bases from V and 0 bases from J, leaving 6 bases between. Looked up from germline, CDR1 is SEHNR and CDR2 is FQNEAQ (reference sequence). This CDR3 has 12 residues. The CDR3 sequence is CASTQMNTEAFF. The CDR3 nucleotides are TGTGCCAGCACTCAGATGAACACTGAAGCTTTCTTT.

This clonotype has at least ten counts. V and J are TRBV5-1 and TRBJ1-6, with D possibly TRBD1 on 5 matching bases. Germline CDR1 reads SGHRS; CDR2 reads YFSETQ. Trimming took off 4 bases at V and 7 bases at J, with 21 bases between the two ends. The length of the CDR3 is 17 residues. The chain's CDR3 is CASSDSTGPAGNSPLHF. In DNA, the CDR3 is TGCGCCAGCAGCGATTCTACGGGGCCGGCGGGGAATTCACCCCTCCACTTT.

V gene TRBV18 combines with J gene TRBJ2-3; 8 nucleotides align to TRBD2. Per the germline V gene, CDR1 is KGHSH and CDR2 is LQKENI. The CDR3 consists of 15 residues. V trimming: 3 bases; J trimming: 5 bases; junction bases outside the gene matches: 7. The DNA for the CDR3 is TGTGCCAGCTCACCGCTGCGGGAGGCGGAAGATACGCAGTATTTT. Translation: CASSPLREAEDTQYF.